A selection of T cell receptor beta chains follows, all from one sample in a study of T cells in Graves' hyperthyroidism and ophthalmopathy. TCRdb ran MiXCR on the multiplex PCR reads and lists one entry per CDR3 protein. Here the sample spans some 350,000 distinct CDR3 sequences, roughly 19% being singletons. The sequenced sample was blood. Source of these receptors: a woman under 30 with Graves' hyperthyroidism. The CDR3 runs from the conserved cysteine through the conserved F or W. A D gene is named only where the DNA matches it firmly. The listing skips clone size in some rows; elsewhere it reads once, few, many or a size class.

d_call clone_size j_call v_call cdr3_aa cdr3_nt
TRBD1 . TRBJ1-5 TRBV6-4 CASTEDRSNQPQHF TGTGCCAGCACCGAGGACAGGAGCAATCAGCCCCAGCATTTT
. many TRBJ2-5 TRBV12-3/TRBV12-4 CASNKQGWETQYF TGTGCCAGCAACAAACAGGGCTGGGAGACCCAGTACTTC
. many TRBJ2-5 TRBV5-1 CASSLGGAETQYF TGCGCCAGCAGCTTGGGGGGGGCCGAGACCCAGTACTTC
. many TRBJ1-1 TRBV20-1 CSAPDGVQNTEAFF TGCAGTGCCCCGGACGGGGTCCAGAACACTGAAGCTTTCTTT
. many TRBJ1-5 TRBV6-4 CASSGYGGGLGYSNQPQHF TGTGCCAGCAGTGGCTACGGGGGGGGCTTAGGGTATAGCAATCAGCCCCAGCATTTT
TRBD2 . TRBJ2-5 TRBV12-3/TRBV12-4 CASSDRTSEETQYF TGTGCCAGCAGCGACCGGACTAGCGAAGAGACCCAGTACTTC
TRBD2 . TRBJ2-2 TRBV28 CASSFSLGLAGGTGELFF TGTGCCAGCAGTTTCTCACTTGGACTAGCGGGGGGCACCGGGGAGCTGTTTTTT
. many TRBJ1-5 TRBV6-1 CASSEGLGWNQPQHF TGTGCCAGCAGTGAAGGGTTAGGTTGGAATCAGCCCCAGCATTTT
TRBD2 many TRBJ2-7 TRBV20-1 CSAGGGTSLYEQYF TGCAGTGCTGGAGGTGGGACTAGCCTCTACGAGCAGTACTTC
. many TRBJ1-2 TRBV5-1 CASSFGAVFGYTF TGCGCCAGCAGCTTCGGGGCGGTCTTTGGCTACACCTTC
TRBD2 many TRBJ2-4 TRBV27 CASSPRGAGGRNIQYF TGTGCCAGCAGTCCCCGGGGAGCGGGGGGCAGAAACATTCAGTACTTC
. . TRBJ1-1 TRBV9 CASSVGSRADTEAFF TGTGCCAGCAGCGTAGGTTCGAGGGCGGACACTGAAGCTTTCTTT
. many TRBJ2-7 TRBV12-3/TRBV12-4 CASGDGSYEQYF TGTGCCAGCGGGGACGGGTCCTACGAGCAGTACTTC
TRBD1 many TRBJ2-7 TRBV28 CASTQSRTGMYEQYF TGTGCCAGCACCCAATCTAGGACAGGGATGTACGAGCAGTACTTC
. many TRBJ1-2 TRBV7-9 CASSPGGDGYTF TGTGCCAGCAGCCCTGGGGGGGATGGCTACACCTTC